One and the same sample provided the 16 T cell receptor beta chains below, sequenced in a study of blood T cell repertoires in COVID-19. The repertoire was sequenced with immunoSEQ multiplex PCR; TCRdb's copy has only in-frame clones and lacks some. The sample shows approximately 190,000 clones, roughly 82% of them seen only once. Source material: peripheral blood. The receptor set was obtained from a woman aged 55-69 years with COVID-19, enrolled during active disease.

The V gene is TRBV28, the J gene TRBJ2-5, with TRBD1 matching over 9 bases. Germline assignment: CDR1 MDHEN and CDR2 SYDVKM. V trimming: 3 bases; J trimming: 4 bases; junction bases outside the gene matches: 12. The CDR3 has 17 amino acids. The DNA for the CDR3 is TGTGCCAGCAGTTTCCCCGGGACAGGGATGGGAGGAGAGACCCAGTACTTC. Protein product: CASSFPGTGMGGETQYF.

The J gene is TRBJ1-3, the V gene TRBV7-9, with a possible D match to TRBD1 (5 bases). Trimming removed 3 bases from V and 0 bases from J, with 9 bases in between. The germline CDR1 and CDR2 sequences are SEHNR and FQNEAQ (reference sequence). The CDR3 spans 15 residues. The DNA of the CDR3 is TGTGCCAGCAGCTTTAACAGGTTCTCTGGAAACACCATATATTTT. Protein sequence: CASSFNRFSGNTIYF.

V gene TRBV10-3 combines with J gene TRBJ2-2, with TRBD1 identical over 8 bases. This CDR3 has 16 residues. Per the germline V gene, CDR1 is ENHRY and CDR2 is SYGVKD. After removal of 4 bases from V and 6 bases from J, the junction contained 10 bases not matched to a gene. The CDR3 nucleotides read TGTGCCATCAGTGGGGGCAGGGGGCGCGACGCCGGGGAGCTGTTTTTT. It yields the protein CAISGGRGRDAGELFF.

The rearrangement uses TRBV5-1 and TRBJ1-2; D gene ambiguous. V lost 0 bases to trimming and J lost 4 bases, with 16 bases between them. The germline V gene encodes CDR1 SGHRS and CDR2 YFSETQ. This CDR3 has 16 amino acids. This CDR3 reads CASSLEMEVRSYGYTF. The DNA for the CDR3 is TGCGCCAGCAGCTTGGAAATGGAAGTGCGGTCCTATGGCTACACCTTC.

The chain has TRBV7-2 and TRBJ2-1; D uncertain. Deletions cut 5 bases from V and 2 bases from J, with 16 bases between. Germline-derived CDR1 and CDR2 are SGHTA and FQGNSA. This CDR3 is built from 16 residues. Written as DNA, the CDR3 is TGTGCCAGCAGCAACCCCAGCCCAGCGCCCTACAATGAGCAGTTCTTC. This encodes CASSNPSPAPYNEQFF.

J is TRBJ1-2 and V is TRBV24-1, with D unresolved. V lost 3 bases and J 4 bases, leaving 5 bases between the germline ends. This CDR3 comprises 12 residues. CDR1 and CDR2 from the germline V gene are KGHDR and SFDVKD. CDR3 DNA sequence: TGTGCCACCAGTGATGGCCTCTATGGCTACACCTTC. As protein: CATSDGLYGYTF.

The chain has TRBV11-2 and TRBJ2-7, with a weak D call TRBD2 (5 bases). The CDR3 spans 15 residues. Germline V gene data show CDR1 as SGHAT and CDR2 as FQNNGV. The ends were cut back, 5 bases at V and 4 bases at J, with 18 bases in the middle. The CDR3 DNA reads as TGTGCCAGCAGCCTCATGGCGGGTCTGGGGTACGAGCAGTACGTC. Translated: CASSLMAGLGYEQYV.

V gene TRBV28 combines with J gene TRBJ2-3; D is unresolved. Germline CDR1 MDHEN, CDR2 SYDVKM. The CDR3 extends over 12 amino acids. V was shortened by 5 bases and J by 3 bases, with 6 bases between the two germline ends. CDR3 sequence reads: CASSPSTDTQYF. The CDR3, as DNA: TGTGCCAGCAGTCCCAGTACAGATACGCAGTATTTT.

V and J are TRBV5-6 and TRBJ2-7; weak D call: TRBD1 (6 bases). The CDR3 covers 15 residues. Germline values: CDR1 SGHDT, CDR2 YYEEEE. V lost 0 bases, J lost 1 base, and 11 bases lay in between. The CDR3 DNA sequence: TGTGCCAGCAGCTTGGGGGGGCTCGAATCCTACGAGCAGTACGTC. Residues: CASSLGGLESYEQYV.

This chain links TRBV5-1 with TRBJ2-2; tentative D call: TRBD1 (6 bases). The V and J ends lost 0 bases and 6 bases respectively, with 12 bases between them. This CDR3 has 15 residues. CDR1 and CDR2 (germline): SGHRS, YFSETQ. The CDR3 region is CASSLVGRGPGELFF. Here the CDR3 DNA reads TGCGCCAGCAGCTTGGTTGGCAGGGGTCCCGGGGAGCTGTTTTTT.

The CDR3 bases are TGTGCCAGCAGTTCCTCGGGGGGTATGAACACTGAAGCTTTCTTT. This gives the protein CASSSSGGMNTEAFF. This chain joins TRBV28 and TRBJ1-1; a possible D gene is TRBD1 (5 bases). This CDR3 region has 15 residues. V was trimmed by 4 bases and J by 0 bases, leaving 12 bases between them. The germline V gene has CDR1 MDHEN and CDR2 SYDVKM.

The J gene is TRBJ2-7, the V gene TRBV21-1; TRBD2 is taken as the D call from the table, unchecked against the DNA. TRBV21-1 is a listed pseudogene. This CDR3 region has 16 residues. The chain's CDR3 is CASSPQRDTGSYEQYF. CDR3 DNA: TGTGCCAGCAGCCCCCAGCGGGATACGGGCTCCTACGAGCAGTACTTC.

The chain recombines TRBV5-1 with TRBJ1-1; weak D call: TRBD1 (5 bases). CDR3 length: 14 residues. V was cut by 2 bases and J by 4 bases, with 12 bases left in between. CDR1 is SGHRS, CDR2 YFSETQ, per germline. CDR3 DNA: TGCGCCAGCAGCTTCAAGGGGATGGGCACTGAAGCTTTCTTT. It yields the protein CASSFKGMGTEAFF. Together with reference TRBV5-1 and TRBJ1-1, the CDR3 gives the full variable domain: KAGVTQTPRYLIKTRGQQVTLSCSPISGHRSVSWYQQTPGQGLQFLFEYFSETQRNKGNFPGRFSGRQFSNSRSEMNVSTLELGDSALYLCASSFKGMGTEAFFGQGTRLTVV.

V gene TRBV18 combines with J gene TRBJ2-3; 10 bases line up with TRBD1. J gave up 3 bases and V 3 bases, and 6 bases lay outside the gene matches. Germline V gives CDR1 KGHSH, CDR2 LQKENI. This CDR3 is built from 16 residues. The CDR3 loop is CASSPPGQGGTDTQYF. DNA for the CDR3: TGTGCCAGCTCACCCCCAGGACAGGGGGGAACAGATACGCAGTATTTT. The whole variable domain, filled in from reference TRBV18 and TRBJ2-3, reads NAGVMQNPRHLVRRRGQEARLRCSPMKGHSHVYWYRQLPEEGLKFMVYLQKENIIDESGMPKERFSAEFPKEGPSILRIQQVVRGDSAAYFCASSPPGQGGTDTQYFGPGTRLTVL.

The genes are TRBV28 and TRBJ2-2, with a possible D match to TRBD1 (5 bases). Germline V gives CDR1 MDHEN, CDR2 SYDVKM. V gave up 6 bases and J gave up 2 bases, with 13 bases separating them. The CDR3 sequence is 15 residues long. The CDR3: CASRPDDSNTGELFF. As DNA, the CDR3 is TGTGCCAGCAGACCTGATGACAGCAACACCGGGGAGCTGTTTTTT.

The chain combines TRBV28 with TRBJ1-2, with 7 positions matching TRBD1. This CDR3 has 14 residues. V was clipped by 3 bases and J by 5 bases; unmatched bases: 6. Germline values: CDR1 MDHEN, CDR2 SYDVKM. The DNA of the CDR3 is TGTGCCAGCAGTTTCACAGGGGATCTTTATGGCTACACCTTC. Its protein product is CASSFTGDLYGYTF.